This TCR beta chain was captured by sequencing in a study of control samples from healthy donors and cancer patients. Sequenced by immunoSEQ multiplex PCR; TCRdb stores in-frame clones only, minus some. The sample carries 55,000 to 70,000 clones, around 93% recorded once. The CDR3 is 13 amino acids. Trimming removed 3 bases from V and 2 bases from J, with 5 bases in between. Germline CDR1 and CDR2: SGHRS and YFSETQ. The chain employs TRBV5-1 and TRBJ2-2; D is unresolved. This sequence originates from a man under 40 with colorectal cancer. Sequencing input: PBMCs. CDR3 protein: CASSSGNTGELFF. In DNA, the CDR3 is TGCGCCAGCAGCTCTGGTAACACCGGGGAGCTGTTTTTT. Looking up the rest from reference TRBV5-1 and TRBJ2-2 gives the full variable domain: KAGVTQTPRYLIKTRGQQVTLSCSPISGHRSVSWYQQTPGQGLQFLFEYFSETQRNKGNFPGRFSGRQFSNSRSEMNVSTLELGDSALYLCASSSGNTGELFFGEGSRLTVL.